This T cell receptor beta chain was identified in a study of neoadjuvant anti-PD-1 for oral cavity cancer. CDR1 is ENHRY and CDR2 is SYGVKD in the germline V gene. The CDR3 is 14 amino acids. Trimming removed 9 bases from V and 4 bases from J, with 16 bases in between. The data were produced by immunoSEQ multiplex PCR, yet TCRdb's version contains in-frame clones alone and is incomplete. The sample has approximately 10,000 clones, roughly three fifths seen once. Time point in this sample: after neoadjuvant nivolumab, at surgical resection. This clone turned up a few times. Specimen: PBMCs, collected after nivolumab (anti-PD-1) treatment. The chain joins TRBV10-3 to TRBJ2-1, with D unclear. The receptor was isolated from a person aged 35-79 years with oral cavity squamous cell carcinoma. CDR3 in DNA: TGTGCCATTATGGGCAGCCAGACATACAATGAGCAGTTCTTC. Encoded protein: CAIMGSQTYNEQFF.